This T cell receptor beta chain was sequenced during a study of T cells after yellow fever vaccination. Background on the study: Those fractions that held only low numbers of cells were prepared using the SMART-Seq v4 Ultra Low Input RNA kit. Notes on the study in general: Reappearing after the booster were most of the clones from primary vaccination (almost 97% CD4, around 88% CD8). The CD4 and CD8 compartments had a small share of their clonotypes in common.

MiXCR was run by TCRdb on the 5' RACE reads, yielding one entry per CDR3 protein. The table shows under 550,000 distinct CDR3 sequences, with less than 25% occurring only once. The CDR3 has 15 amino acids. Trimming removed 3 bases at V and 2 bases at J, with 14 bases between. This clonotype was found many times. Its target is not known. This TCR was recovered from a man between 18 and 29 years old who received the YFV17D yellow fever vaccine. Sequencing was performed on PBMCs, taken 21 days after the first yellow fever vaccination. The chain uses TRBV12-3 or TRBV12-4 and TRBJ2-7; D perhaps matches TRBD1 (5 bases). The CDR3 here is CASSFRRDRAYEQYF. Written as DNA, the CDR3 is TGTGCCAGCAGTTTCCGGAGAGACAGAGCCTACGAGCAGTACTTC.